This entry lists 28 T cell receptor beta chains sequenced from one sample in a study of shared clonotypes between healthy human individuals. Sequenced by immunoSEQ multiplex PCR; TCRdb stores in-frame clones only, minus some. This table holds around 1.4 million clones, approximately 98.5% found once. Sequencing was carried out using naive CD4+ T cells sorted from blood. Regarding subset: CD45RA+ positively selected. The receptors were sampled from a man aged 30 to 39 in good health.

The chain is built from TRBV4-1 and TRBJ2-3; D may be TRBD1 (5 bases). The ends were cut back, 0 bases at V and 5 bases at J, with 15 bases in the middle. The CDR3 is made up of 16 amino acids. CDR1 is MGHRA and CDR2 is YSYEKL in the germline V gene. In DNA, the CDR3 is TGCGCCAGCAGCCAAGATCGAATAGCTAGGGGAGATACGCAGTATTTT. Its protein is CASSQDRIARGDTQYF.

The J gene is TRBJ1-4, the V gene TRBV28; D gene ambiguous. Germline CDR1 reads MDHEN; CDR2 reads SYDVKM. Trimming took 2 bases from V and 4 from J, leaving 17 bases between them. This CDR3 is built from 17 residues. CDR3 loop: CASSLEEPGWGNEKLFF. Here the CDR3 DNA reads TGTGCCAGCAGTTTAGAGGAGCCGGGGTGGGGTAATGAAAAACTGTTTTTT.

The chain carries TRBV7-7 and TRBJ2-7; 12 nucleotides agree with TRBD2. Germline lookup yields CDR1 SSHAT and CDR2 FNYEAQ (reference sequence). This CDR3 is 17 amino acids long. J was trimmed by 5 bases and V by 1 base; bases with no gene match: 9. For the CDR3, the DNA is TGTGCCAGCAGCTTAGGCCCCGGGACTAGCGGGTGGGACGAGCAGTACTTC. Translation gives CASSLGPGTSGWDEQYF.

The rearrangement links TRBV7-6 to TRBJ2-1; tentatively, D is TRBD2 (6 bases). The germline CDR1 and CDR2 sequences are SGHVS and FNYEAQ. The CDR3 has 15 amino acids. The V gene lost 1 base and the J gene lost 9 bases, with 16 bases spanning the gap. Written as DNA, the CDR3 is TGTGCCAGCAGCTTAGGTCTAGCGTCCGGGGGTGAGCAGTTCTTC. It translates to CASSLGLASGGEQFF.

V usage is TRBV7-9 and J usage is TRBJ2-3; 8 bases align to TRBD2. V trimming: 5 bases; J trimming: 0 bases; junction bases outside the gene matches: 7. This CDR3 comprises 16 residues. Per germline, CDR1 SEHNR and CDR2 FQNEAQ (reference sequence). CDR3 amino acids: CASSRRLALSTDTQYF. The DNA of the CDR3 is TGTGCCAGCAGCCGCAGACTAGCGCTCAGCACAGATACGCAGTATTTT.

The chain joins TRBV7-6 to TRBJ2-2, with 7 nucleotides matching TRBD1. Germline V gene sequence: CDR1 SGHVS, CDR2 FNYEAQ. There are 17 residues in the CDR3. Losses at the gene ends were 5 bases for V and 2 bases for J; bases not matched to a gene: 11. In nucleotides, the CDR3 is TGTGCCAGCAGCAGCGATCCTAGGGGGCTCAACACCGGGGAGCTGTTTTTT. This translates into CASSSDPRGLNTGELFF.

This chain joins TRBV6-5 and TRBJ2-7; D is perhaps TRBD1 (5 bases). CDR3 length: 14 residues. Trimming took 2 bases from V and 6 from J, leaving 14 bases between them. Germline assignment: CDR1 MNHEY and CDR2 SVGAGI. Written as DNA, the CDR3 is TGTGCCAGCAGTTACACCAGGGTGCTCTCCGAGCAGTACTTC. It specifies CASSYTRVLSEQYF.

This clone was counted a single time. The CDR3, as DNA: TGCGCCAGCAGTGGTACAGGGGGCGGCACTGAAGCTTTCTTT. Translation gives CASSGTGGGTEAFF. The gene calls are TRBV5-1 and TRBJ1-1; 9 positions agree with TRBD1. Germline V gene lookup returns CDR1 SGHRS and CDR2 YFSETQ. Trimming at V came to 5 bases and at J to 4 bases, leaving 6 bases not matched to a gene. This CDR3 comprises 14 residues.

The genes are TRBV18 and TRBJ2-1, with D possibly TRBD2 on 6 matching bases. This CDR3 has 17 amino acids. With 3 bases removed from V and 5 bases from J, the gap between germline ends came to 20 bases. Germline CDR1 and CDR2: KGHSH and LQKENI. The CDR3 bases are TGTGCCAGCTCACCGGTTGTTGGACGGGAGAGCGACAATGAGCAGTTCTTC. This encodes CASSPVVGRESDNEQFF.

The chain has TRBV27 and TRBJ1-5; D not resolved. Germline CDR1 reads MNHEY; CDR2 reads SMNVEV (reference sequence). This CDR3 is built from 14 residues. V was shortened by 5 bases and J by 0 bases, with 8 bases between the two germline ends. The CDR3 protein is CASSNLLSNQPQHF. For the CDR3, the DNA is TGTGCCAGCAGTAACCTACTTAGCAATCAGCCCCAGCATTTT.

The chain links TRBV9 to TRBJ2-3, with 7 bases identical to TRBD2. V was clipped by 0 bases and J by 2 bases; unmatched bases: 12. This CDR3 spans 18 amino acids. Per the germline V gene, CDR1 is SGDLS and CDR2 is YYNGEE. The CDR3 region has the DNA TGTGCCAGCAGCGTAGCCCGGGGAGTAGGGAGGGCCACAGATACGCAGTATTTT. It encodes CASSVARGVGRATDTQYF.

The chain joins TRBV18 to TRBJ2-7; 9 bases agree with TRBD2. CDR1 KGHSH and CDR2 LQKENI come from the germline V gene. The length of the CDR3 is 15 residues. Losses at the gene ends were 3 bases for V and 3 bases for J; bases not matched to a gene: 6. Written as DNA, the CDR3 is TGTGCCAGCTCACCGAGACTAGCGGAAGGCTACGAGCAGTACTTC. Translation gives CASSPRLAEGYEQYF. The whole variable domain, remainder taken from reference TRBV18 and TRBJ2-7, is NAGVMQNPRHLVRRRGQEARLRCSPMKGHSHVYWYRQLPEEGLKFMVYLQKENIIDESGMPKERFSAEFPKEGPSILRIQQVVRGDSAAYFCASSPRLAEGYEQYFGPGTRLTVT.

This chain uses TRBV5-4 with TRBJ2-3; a possible D gene is TRBD2 (5 bases). Trimming removed 0 bases from V and 4 bases from J, with 12 bases in between. Germline loops: CDR1 SGHNT, CDR2 YYREEE (reference sequence). CDR3 length: 15 residues. The CDR3 region is CASSLAGKRSDTQYF. The CDR3 region has the DNA TGTGCCAGCAGCTTGGCGGGAAAACGCTCAGATACGCAGTATTTT.

J is TRBJ2-2 and V is TRBV2, with TRBD1 identical over 9 bases. Germline assignment: CDR1 SNHLY and CDR2 FYNNEI. The V segment lost 2 bases and the J segment 6 bases; nucleotides outside the gene matches: 4. The CDR3 consists of 15 residues. The CDR3 region has the DNA TGTGCCAGCAGTGAAACCAGACAGGGGGCCGGGGAGCTGTTTTTT. It translates to CASSETRQGAGELFF.

The V gene is TRBV11-2, the J gene TRBJ2-1, with a weak D call TRBD1 (6 bases). V was trimmed by 0 bases and J by 0 bases, leaving 12 bases between them. In germline, CDR1 is SGHAT, CDR2 FQNNGV. The CDR3 sequence is 17 residues long. The CDR3 region has the DNA TGTGCCAGCAGCTTAGAAAGTGGGACAAGCTCCTACAATGAGCAGTTCTTC. It codes for CASSLESGTSSYNEQFF. The variable domain in full, completed from reference TRBV11-2 and TRBJ2-1, reads EAGVAQSPRYKIIEKRQSVAFWCNPISGHATLYWYQQILGQGPKLLIQFQNNGVVDDSQLPKDRFSAERLKGVDSTLKIQPAKLEDSAVYLCASSLESGTSSYNEQFFGPGTRLTVL.

This clone was counted a single time. This CDR3 reads CASSLLLQGAAYGYTF. The CDR3 DNA is TGTGCCAGCAGTTTACTACTACAGGGGGCAGCCTATGGCTACACCTTC. V and J are TRBV27 and TRBJ1-2, with 9 bases identical to TRBD1. The CDR3 sequence is 16 residues long. The germline V gene encodes CDR1 MNHEY and CDR2 SMNVEV (reference sequence). V was clipped by 2 bases and J by 4 bases; unmatched bases: 8.

The chain recombines TRBV5-4 with TRBJ1-5; D possibly corresponds to TRBD1 (5 bases). Trimming removed 0 bases at V and 1 base at J, with 8 bases between. CDR1 and CDR2 from the germline V gene are SGHNT and YYREEE (reference sequence). CDR3 length: 15 residues. The CDR3: CASSLGAGSNQPQHF. The CDR3 DNA is TGTGCCAGCAGCTTGGGGGCAGGGAGCAATCAGCCCCAGCATTTT.

The chain is built from TRBV29-1 and TRBJ2-7; 8 positions match TRBD1. The CDR3 loop spans 16 amino acids. V was pared by 4 bases and J by 0 bases, with 11 bases of the junction left unmatched. Germline V lookup: CDR1 SQVTM, CDR2 ANQGSEA. The CDR3 sequence: CSVVTGEGGSSYEQYF. CDR3 DNA sequence: TGCAGCGTTGTGACAGGGGAAGGGGGGAGCTCCTACGAGCAGTACTTC.

V gene TRBV19 combines with J gene TRBJ1-5; 8 nucleotides agree with TRBD1. The CDR3 extends over 15 amino acids. Trimming at V came to 5 bases and at J to 7 bases, leaving 10 bases not matched to a gene. The germline V gene has CDR1 LNHDA and CDR2 SQIVND (reference sequence). DNA for the CDR3: TGTGCCAGTAGTGACGCTGACAGGGGCTACCAGCCCCAGCATTTT. This codes for CASSDADRGYQPQHF.

The table lists this clone with a count of one. The chain is built from TRBV5-1 and TRBJ2-5, with no clear D. The CDR3 runs 13 residues. Germline V gives CDR1 SGHRS, CDR2 YFSETQ. V was trimmed by 7 bases and J by 1 base, leaving 11 bases between them. The chain's CDR3 is CASFASPQETQYF. CDR3 bases: TGCGCCAGCTTCGCCTCGCCCCAAGAGACCCAGTACTTC.

The chain has TRBV2 and TRBJ2-7, with TRBD1 identical over 10 bases. Germline lookup yields CDR1 SNHLY and CDR2 FYNNEI. CDR3 length: 14 amino acids. Losses at the gene ends were 6 bases for V and 6 bases for J; bases not matched to a gene: 8. The CDR3 loop is CASRTGGAFGEQYF. The CDR3 DNA follows: TGTGCCAGCAGGACAGGGGGCGCCTTCGGCGAGCAGTACTTC.

V and J are TRBV7-9 and TRBJ1-4, with D unresolved. The CDR3 has 15 residues. Trimming took 4 bases from V and 7 from J, leaving 16 bases between them. Germline CDR1 is SEHNR and CDR2 is FQNEAQ (reference sequence). CDR3 amino acids: CASSSIKGWGEKLFF. CDR3 coding DNA: TGTGCCAGCAGCTCGATCAAGGGTTGGGGTGAAAAACTGTTTTTT.

Written as DNA, the CDR3 is TGTGCCAGCAGAGAAAGAACAGGGCCGGCCTATGGCTACACCTTC. Amino acid sequence: CASRERTGPAYGYTF. The V gene is TRBV7-2, the J gene TRBJ1-2, with TRBD1 as a possible D gene (6 bases). V dropped 6 bases and J dropped 4 bases, with 18 bases sitting between them. The length of the CDR3 is 15 residues. Germline V gene data show CDR1 as SGHTA and CDR2 as FQGNSA.

The chain is built from TRBV6-1 and TRBJ2-5, with no clear D. Germline V gene sequence: CDR1 MNHNS, CDR2 SASEGT. With 2 bases removed from V and 5 bases from J, the gap between germline ends came to 9 bases. CDR3 length: 13 residues. CDR3 DNA sequence: TGTGCCAGCAGTGAACTGGGGAAGGAGACCCAGTACTTC. Translation gives CASSELGKETQYF.

The chain employs TRBV28 and TRBJ1-1; D is possibly TRBD1 (5 bases). Trimming shortened V by 7 bases and J by 10 bases, and 16 bases separated the two germline ends. This CDR3 is built from 12 residues. CDR1 is MDHEN, CDR2 SYDVKM, per germline. CDR3 sequence reads: CASISRPGRAFF. Here the CDR3 DNA reads TGTGCCAGCATTTCAAGACCGGGGCGAGCTTTCTTT. The full variable domain, completed using reference TRBV28 and TRBJ1-1, is DVKVTQSSRYLVKRTGEKVFLECVQDMDHENMFWYRQDPGLGLRLIYFSYDVKMKEKGDIPEGYSVSREKKERFSLILESASTNQTSMYLCASISRPGRAFFGQGTRLTVV.

The V call is TRBV19, the J call TRBJ2-4; perhaps TRBD2 as D (6 bases). V was clipped by 3 bases and J by 5 bases, with 11 bases between them. This CDR3 comprises 14 residues. CDR1 and CDR2 (germline): LNHDA, SQIVND (reference sequence). CDR3 residues: CASSMGGLENIQYF. The CDR3 nucleotides are TGTGCCAGTAGTATGGGGGGACTGGAAAACATTCAGTACTTC.

The chain combines TRBV19 with TRBJ2-7, with 10 bases that match TRBD1. Germline CDR1 and CDR2: LNHDA and SQIVND (reference sequence). This CDR3 comprises 15 residues. Trimming cost V 5 bases and J 2 bases; bases outside gene matches: 6. CDR3 protein: CASSATGTGAYEQYF. CDR3 nucleotide sequence: TGTGCCAGTAGTGCTACCGGGACAGGGGCCTACGAGCAGTACTTC.

A word on this clone: Other DNA variants within this sample encode the same CDR3. The chain couples TRBV5-1 to TRBJ2-2; D gene unclear. Trimming took 0 bases from V and 5 from J, leaving 5 bases between them. Germline V gene data show CDR1 as SGHRS and CDR2 as YFSETQ. The CDR3 has 13 residues. CDR3 coding DNA: TGCGCCAGCAGCTTGGAGAGTACCGGGGAGCTGTTTTTT. Protein: CASSLESTGELFF.